The clone carrying this T cell receptor (beta chain) was observed a single time. Measured with immunoSEQ multiplex PCR; TCRdb has only the in-frame clones, and not every one. Of around 200,000 clones listed, 80% to 90% are singletons. This sample is drawn from a study of blood T cell repertoires in COVID-19. From germline, CDR1 is SGHVS and CDR2 FQNEAQ. J gave up 6 bases and V 2 bases, and 11 bases lay outside the gene matches. The length of the CDR3 is 16 residues. The clonotype was recovered from a woman in her late teens or twenties who had recovered from COVID-19. The chain employs TRBV7-8 and TRBJ1-1, with 8 bases lining up with TRBD1. Sequencing input: peripheral blood. The CDR3 region is CASSLTPATGGPEAFF. The CDR3 DNA is TGTGCCAGCAGCTTAACGCCCGCCACAGGGGGGCCTGAAGCTTTCTTT.